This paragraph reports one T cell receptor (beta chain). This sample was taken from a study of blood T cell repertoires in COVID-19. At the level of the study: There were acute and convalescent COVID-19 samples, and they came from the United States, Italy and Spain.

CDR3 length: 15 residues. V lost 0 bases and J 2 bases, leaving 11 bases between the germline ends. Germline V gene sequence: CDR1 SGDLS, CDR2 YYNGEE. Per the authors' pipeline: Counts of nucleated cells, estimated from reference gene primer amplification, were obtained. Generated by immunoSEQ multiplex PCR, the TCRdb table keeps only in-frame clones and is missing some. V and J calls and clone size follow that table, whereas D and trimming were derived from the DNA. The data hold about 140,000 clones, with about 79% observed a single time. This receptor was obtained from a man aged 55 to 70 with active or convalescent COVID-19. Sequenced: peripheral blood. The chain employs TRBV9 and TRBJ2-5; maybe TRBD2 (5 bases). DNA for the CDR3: TGTGCCAGCAGCGTAGATGGCGGGCTTCAAGAGACCCAGTACTTC. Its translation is CASSVDGGLQETQYF.